The subject of this entry is one T cell receptor (beta chain). Its binding antigen is unknown. No base quality information exists; no much larger clone differs at one position. Using the deep immunoSEQ assay, TCR CDR3 regions were amplified from genomic DNA by multiplex PCR. Extracted genomic DNA from each cell subset was distributed evenly across all wells of several immunoSEQ 96-well plates, and each plate was treated as a replicate. Each replicate PCR for sorted subsets received about 180 ng genomic DNA, equal to about 30,000 T cell genomes. Purified libraries were measured with a Qubit 3.0 fluorometer, size-checked on a Bioanalyzer 2100, and measured again with the KAPA Library Quantification kit. Every immunoSEQ 96-well plate was sequenced on a separate single-read 150-cycle Illumina NextSeq 550 flow cell. The original methods were these. Because the immunoSEQ output held only junctional sequences and lacked quality scores, the filtering could not match the filtering applied to full-length reads. To assign V/J genes and CDR3, sequences were annotated using PyIR, a Python wrapper for IgBLAST v1.9, with IMGT germline references. Reads were filtered out if the reads had weak V/J assignments (E-value above 1e-6), no CDR3, stop codons, out-of-frame junctions, or ambiguous translated residues. V3J clonotypes were defined as sequences sharing the same inferred V gene, J gene, and CDR3 amino acid sequence. Percentage overlap between repertoires was calculated by dividing the number of shared unique clonotypes by the size of the smaller repertoire. RTK rarefaction, the Chao1 estimator, and Recon v2.1 estimates of unobserved clonotypes were used to assess repertoire richness. OLGA was used to compute generation probabilities for all TCRbeta clonotypes that the gDNA method yielded from a few donors. TCRdb stores this immuneACCESS table with in-frame sequences only. Part of the clones is absent; in the studies checked, under half of the shortfall reflects unresolved V genes, and no reason is known for the rest. That table furnishes V, J and clone size, whereas the DNA furnished D and trimming. The sample table holds approximately 640,000 clones, of which about 90% were seen once. The leading ten clones occupy more than 30% of the sample.

Healthy HIV-negative adults with no recently reported acute infections or vaccinations were included as donors. All donors were Caucasian adults living in Nashville, Tennessee, USA. CD8 memory samples combined magnetically selected CD45RO+ cells with CCR7-negative CD45RA+ effector memory (TemRA) cells. After blood collection by leukapheresis, PBMCs were isolated using Ficoll-Histopaque density gradient centrifugation and then cryopreserved in the vapor phase of liquid nitrogen. Analytical flow cytometry was used to check the purity and quantity of each magnetically sorted T cell population. Each sorted fraction had its genomic DNA isolated and then quantified by UV absorbance on a Nanodrop 2000c. This entry is derived from a study of shared clonotypes between healthy human individuals (dated by TCRdb to about 2020). Turning to the overall study: The cohort comprised a couple of women and a few men aged 18 to 49 years. Per donor, three plates each were used for CD4 naive and CD4 memory, two for CD8 naive, and one for CD8 memory. The study deeply sequenced blood TCR repertoires of several healthy adults to estimate repertoire size and the extent of clonotype sharing between individuals. Different laboratories and diverse techniques were used to prepare libraries and sequence TCR repertoires, to increase sequencing depth and limit assay-specific biases. Each donor's leukapheresis produced roughly between roughly 0.85 and 10 billion PBMCs.

The paper as a whole reports these results and caveats: Larger estimated clonotype richness was generally found for naive subsets than for memory subsets. Compared with non-shared clonotypes, the clonotypes found in all four sorted-subset donors had higher generation probabilities. Sampling was limited to blood, and TCR repertoires in tissue likely differ from TCR repertoires in blood. The genetic and exposure-history diversity represented was limited by the small number of donors. Rarefaction of sorted-subset datasets indicated incomplete sequencing despite the large sequencing depth. Pairwise subsampling indicated that sequencing depth was expected to affect the degree of clonotype sharing among donors. When several donors were compared, the shared fraction of clonotypes was roughly 5% for naive CD4, around 3.5% for naive CD8, 2% to 2.5% for memory CD4, and 0.35% to 0.4% for memory CD8.

CDR1 and CDR2 were assigned from the germline V gene (reference sequence) as LNHNV and YYDKDF. At the junction V is shortened by 1 base and J by 4 bases, with 14 bases in between. The CDR3 measures 16 amino acids from cysteine to phenylalanine. The sequence is cut down to CDR3 DNA, 48 bases in frame from base 1. The source material was memory CD8+ T cells from PBMCs. The cell subset or site label, as the study defines it: CD45RO+ cells pooled with CCR7-negative TemRA cells. The TCR sequence derives from a man aged 18 to 29 in good health. Some clones in this sample may be carry-over from other donors' samples. Recombination connected TRBV15 to TRBJ2-1; the D gene lacks a confident call. The CDR3 has the sequence CATSRASVALYNEQFF. The nucleotide sequence is given as TGTGCCACCAGCAGAGCCTCAGTAGCCCTATACAATGAGCAGTTCTTC.